The clone carrying this TCR beta chain was detected a few times. As yet, its antigen is unknown. This CDR3 has 17 amino acids. Trimming shortened V by 5 bases and J by 0 bases, and 14 bases separated the two germline ends. Per the germline V gene, CDR1 is SGHAT and CDR2 is FQNNGV. The source of the sample is a study of T cells after yellow fever vaccination. Overall study results and limits: Post-booster repertoires again held most primary-vaccination clones (96% CD4, over 80% CD8). It was the secondary response that reached its peak faster, day 5 versus 15, but it was weaker.

In making TCR cDNA, 5'RACE template switching added a universal primer site and UMIs to it. One entry per CDR3 protein, called by TCRdb with MiXCR from the 5' RACE reads. Of tens of thousands of distinct CDR3 sequences listed, approximately 7% were seen once; the top ten hold 28%. The clonotype was recovered from a man between 18 and 35 years old who received the YFV17D yellow fever vaccine. The V gene is TRBV11-2, the J gene TRBJ2-6; D gene ambiguous. This specimen consisted of CD8+ T cells sorted from PBMCs, obtained roughly 14 days after the first yellow fever vaccination. CDR3 amino acids: CASSRGPYPSGANVLTF. The CDR3 nucleotides are TGTGCCAGCAGCCGCGGACCTTACCCCTCTGGGGCCAACGTCCTGACTTTC.